This TCR beta chain derives from a study of control samples from healthy donors and cancer patients (dated by TCRdb to 2019 to 2021). Comment on this clone: No cognate antigen has been identified for it. Nothing much larger sits one base from this clone, and base qualities are not available.

The V and J ends are trimmed by 4 bases and 6 bases, leaving 16 bases between them. The germline V gene gives CDR1 as SGHRS and CDR2 as YFSETQ. There are 15 amino acids in the CDR3, from cysteine to phenylalanine inclusive. Here the CDR3 DNA is all that survives: 45 bases in frame from base 1. The library was produced with the immunoSEQ multiplex PCR assay. TCRdb stores this immuneACCESS table with in-frame sequences only. Part of the clones is absent; in the studies checked, under half of the shortfall reflects unresolved V genes, and no reason is known for the rest. This sample comprises some 120,000 clones, 85% to 90% of them detected only once. In total, the top ten clones hold 2% to 3% of the sample.

The sequencing input was blood. The sequence was obtained from a woman between 65 and 79 years old in good health. In this chain, TRBV5-1 is recombined with TRBJ1-4; a tentative D call is TRBD1 (6 bases match). DNA sequence: TGCGCCAGCAGCCCCGGGGGCACGGGACATGAAAAACTGTTTTTT. Its product reads: CASSPGGTGHEKLFF.